Presented here are 20 T cell receptor beta chains from one specimen sequenced in a study of CD8 T cells in Susac syndrome. Reverse transcription of roughly 0.45 to 1 ug RNA used random hexamers. TCRdb used MiXCR to reprocess the immunoSEQ multiplex PCR reads, holding one entry per CDR3 protein. The sample lists about 200,000 distinct CDR3 sequences, around 93% seen once, with 0.082% in the top ten. Specimen: CD4+ T cells from PBMCs. The source is a human donor with multiple sclerosis.

This rearrangement joins TRBV24-1 to TRBJ1-1, with 8 positions matching TRBD1. With V trimmed by 0 bases and J by 1 base, 0 bases remained unmatched. Germline CDR1 and CDR2: KGHDR and SFDVKD. The CDR3 contains 15 residues. The CDR3 DNA follows: TGTGCCACCAGTGATTTGGACAGGGGGAACACTGAAGCTTTCTTT. Translating it yields CATSDLDRGNTEAFF.

This clonotype was detected only once. The V call is TRBV2, the J call TRBJ1-5; D is unresolved. Germline lookup yields CDR1 SNHLY and CDR2 FYNNEI. This CDR3 contains 11 residues. Trimming took 6 bases from V and 10 from J, leaving 10 bases between them. The CDR3 here is CASSGFGPQHF. The CDR3 coding sequence is TGTGCCAGCAGCGGTTTCGGACCCCAGCATTTT.

This clonotype was observed a few times. CDR3 in amino acids: CAWSGGTGESQYF. The DNA of the CDR3 is TGTGCCTGGAGTGGGGGGACAGGGGAATCCCAGTACTTC. The chain joins TRBV30 to TRBJ2-5; TRBD1 agrees at 10 bases. The CDR3 spans 13 residues. CDR1 GTSNPN and CDR2 SVGIG come from the germline V gene (reference sequence). The trim removed 1 base at V and 9 bases at J, leaving 5 bases unmatched.

J is TRBJ2-3 and V is TRBV30, with D unresolved. The germline V and J ends were trimmed by 3 bases and 2 bases, with 6 bases remaining between them. The CDR3 contains 12 residues. CDR1 is GTSNPN, CDR2 SVGIG, per germline (reference sequence). The CDR3 region is CAWRKDTDTQYF. CDR3 nucleotides: TGTGCCTGGAGGAAAGACACAGATACGCAGTATTTT.

The chain is built from TRBV29-1 and TRBJ2-7; 11 bases match TRBD2. The CDR3 totals 15 residues. Trimming removed 7 bases from V and 2 bases from J; junction bases left unmatched: 10. Germline V CDR1 and CDR2: SQVTM, ANQGSEA. The CDR3 region has the DNA TGCAGCGCCCTCCCGACTAGCGGGGATCCCTACGAGCAGTACTTC. It encodes CSALPTSGDPYEQYF.

The chain is built from TRBV29-1 and TRBJ1-2, with 7 bases aligning to TRBD1. This CDR3 comprises 14 residues. Germline lookup yields CDR1 SQVTM and CDR2 ANQGSEA. V shed 7 bases and J 4 bases; nucleotides not matched to a gene: 12. CDR3: CSGLDRSFSYGYTF. The CDR3 DNA reads as TGCAGCGGGCTGGACAGGAGCTTTTCCTATGGCTACACCTTC.

In DNA, the CDR3 is TGTGCCACCAGCAGAGATCGGTTAGGACAGCCCCAGCATTTT. Translating gives CATSRDRLGQPQHF. The gene calls are TRBV15 and TRBJ1-5, with D uncertain. In germline, CDR1 is LNHNV, CDR2 YYDKDF (reference sequence). The germline V and J ends were trimmed by 0 bases and 7 bases, with 10 bases remaining between them. The CDR3 extends over 14 amino acids.

The rearrangement uses TRBV18 and TRBJ2-3, with TRBD1 matching 7 bases. Germline assignment: CDR1 KGHSH and CDR2 LQKENI. The CDR3 covers 15 residues. Unmatched junction bases numbered 6, after V lost 3 bases and J lost 3 bases. Written as DNA, the CDR3 is TGTGCCAGCTCACCCCGGGACAGACCAACAGATACGCAGTATTTT. This sequence encodes CASSPRDRPTDTQYF.

This rearrangement joins TRBV7-2 to TRBJ2-5; D is perhaps TRBD1 or TRBD2 (5 bases each). The CDR3 consists of 13 residues. The V gene lost 6 bases and the J gene lost 5 bases, with 13 bases spanning the gap. Per germline, CDR1 SGHTA and CDR2 FQGNSA. The CDR3 is CASRRGPGETQYF. DNA for the CDR3: TGTGCCAGCAGGAGGGGTCCGGGGGAGACCCAGTACTTC.

This sequence joins TRBV12-3 or TRBV12-4 and TRBJ2-2, with D perhaps TRBD2 (5 bases). CDR3 size: 15 residues. Trimming cost V 7 bases and J 5 bases, with 17 bases left between them. CDR3 loop: CASTGGLGWTGELFF. Here the CDR3 DNA reads TGTGCCAGCACGGGTGGACTCGGGTGGACCGGGGAGCTGTTTTTT.

The chain recombines TRBV13 with TRBJ2-3; D not certain. V was trimmed by 8 bases and J by 0 bases, leaving 15 bases between them. The CDR3 extends over 15 amino acids. Germline V gene lookup returns CDR1 PRHDT and CDR2 FYEKMQ (reference sequence). CDR3 DNA: TGTGCCAGCGCCGGTAGGCCGACTAGCACAGATACGCAGTATTTT. It encodes CASAGRPTSTDTQYF.

The chain carries TRBV29-1 and TRBJ2-4; D tentatively reads TRBD1 or TRBD2 (5 bases each). V lost 5 bases and J 5 bases, leaving 13 bases between the germline ends. This CDR3 is 13 amino acids long. Germline-derived CDR1 and CDR2 are SQVTM and ANQGSEA. CDR3 DNA sequence: TGCAGCGTTACGTTACTGGGGGAAAACATTCAGTACTTC. This sequence encodes CSVTLLGENIQYF.

The chain links TRBV9 to TRBJ2-5; D tentatively reads TRBD1 or TRBD2 (5 bases each). CDR3 length: 14 residues. Trimming stripped 2 bases from V and 3 bases from J, with 11 bases between. From germline, CDR1 is SGDLS and CDR2 YYNGEE. Here the CDR3 reads CASSVRDQKETQYF. In DNA form, the CDR3 reads TGTGCCAGCAGCGTCCGGGACCAAAAAGAGACCCAGTACTTC.

The chain employs TRBV15 and TRBJ1-2; 7 bases match TRBD1. The junction had 13 bases not matched to a gene; V was cut back by 1 base and J by 2 bases. Germline-derived CDR1 and CDR2 are LNHNV and YYDKDF (reference sequence). The CDR3 extends over 18 amino acids. The CDR3 DNA is TGTGCCACCAGCAGAGGTTTTTTAGGGGACAGCCGCAACTATGGCTACACCTTC. It encodes CATSRGFLGDSRNYGYTF.

The CDR3 loop reads CASGTGEDEQYF. CDR3 sequence (DNA): TGTGCCAGTGGGACAGGTGAGGACGAGCAGTACTTC. The chain carries TRBV6-5 and TRBJ2-7; 8 bases line up with TRBD1. V shed 9 bases, J shed 5 bases, and the junction held 6 bases outside the gene matches. The CDR3 totals 12 residues. Germline loops: CDR1 MNHEY, CDR2 SVGAGI.

The chain recombines TRBV6-5 with TRBJ2-5; D possibly uses TRBD1 or TRBD2 (6 bases each). The V end was cut by 6 bases, the J end by 0 bases, with 14 bases between. The germline V gene has CDR1 MNHEY and CDR2 SVGAGI. This CDR3 has 15 residues. CDR3 coding DNA: TGTGCCAGCAGCCAGGAGGGGGGAGACCAAGAGACCCAGTACTTC. As protein: CASSQEGGDQETQYF.

The chain is built from TRBV29-1 and TRBJ1-1, with TRBD1 identical over 10 bases. J was trimmed by 3 bases and V by 6 bases; bases with no gene match: 4. This CDR3 is 13 amino acids long. CDR1 and CDR2 (germline): SQVTM, ANQGSEA. The CDR3 region is CSVAGTGDTEAFF. The CDR3 DNA is TGCAGCGTCGCCGGGACAGGGGACACTGAAGCTTTCTTT.

The rearrangement joins TRBV30 to TRBJ1-2; D unclear. The CDR3 spans 13 residues. Germline loops: CDR1 GTSNPN, CDR2 SVGIG (reference sequence). V lost 2 bases, J lost 4 bases, and 11 bases lay in between. The DNA of the CDR3 is TGTGCCTGGAGTATGAAGGGAAGCTATGGCTACACCTTC. Encoded protein: CAWSMKGSYGYTF.

This clonotype has just one count. The V gene is TRBV7-6, the J gene TRBJ1-1; D gene unclear. Trimming removed 1 base at V and 3 bases at J, with 6 bases between. The CDR3 consists of 13 residues. In germline, CDR1 is SGHVS, CDR2 FNYEAQ. This chain's CDR3 is CASSLEPHTEAFF. CDR3 bases: TGTGCCAGCAGCTTAGAGCCACACACTGAAGCTTTCTTT. The full variable domain, in which reference TRBV7-6 and TRBJ1-1 provide the parts outside the CDR3, is GAGVSQSPRYKVTKRGQDVALRCDPISGHVSLYWYRQALGQGPEFLTYFNYEAQQDKSGLPNDRFSAERPEGSISTLTIQRTEQRDSAMYRCASSLEPHTEAFFGQGTRLTVV.

The rearrangement links TRBV30 to TRBJ1-1; D is undetermined. The CDR3 loop spans 13 amino acids. V was pared by 2 bases and J by 5 bases, with 12 bases between. Germline V gene data show CDR1 as GTSNPN and CDR2 as SVGIG (reference sequence). CDR3 coding DNA: TGTGCCTGGAGTATCGCGAGGGCTACTGAAGCTTTCTTT. Translation: CAWSIARATEAFF. Complete variable domain (other parts from reference TRBV30 and TRBJ1-1): SQTIHQWPATLVQPVGSPLSLECTVEGTSNPNLYWYRQAAGRGLQLLFYSVGIGQISSEVPQNLSASRPQDRQFILSSKKLLLSDSGFYLCAWSIARATEAFFGQGTRLTVV.